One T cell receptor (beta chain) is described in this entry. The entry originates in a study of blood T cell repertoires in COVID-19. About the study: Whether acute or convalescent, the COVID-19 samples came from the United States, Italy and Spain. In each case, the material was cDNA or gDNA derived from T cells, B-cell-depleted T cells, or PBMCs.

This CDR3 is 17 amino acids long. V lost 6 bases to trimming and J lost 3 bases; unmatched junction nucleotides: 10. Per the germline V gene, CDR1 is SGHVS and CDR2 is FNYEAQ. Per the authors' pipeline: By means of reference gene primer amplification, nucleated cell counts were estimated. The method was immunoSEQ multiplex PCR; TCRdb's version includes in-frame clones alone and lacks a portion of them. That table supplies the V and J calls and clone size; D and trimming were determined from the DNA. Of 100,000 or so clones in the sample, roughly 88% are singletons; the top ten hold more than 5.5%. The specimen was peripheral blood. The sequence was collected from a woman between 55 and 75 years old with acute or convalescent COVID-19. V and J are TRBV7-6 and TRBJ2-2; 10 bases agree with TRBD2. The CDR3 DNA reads TGTGCCAGCAGTCTTAGACTAGCGGGCCCGGACACCGGGGAGCTGTTTTTT. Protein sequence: CASSLRLAGPDTGELFF. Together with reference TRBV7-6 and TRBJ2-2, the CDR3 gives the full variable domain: GAGVSQSPRYKVTKRGQDVALRCDPISGHVSLYWYRQALGQGPEFLTYFNYEAQQDKSGLPNDRFSAERPEGSISTLTIQRTEQRDSAMYRCASSLRLAGPDTGELFFGEGSRLTVL.